This is a list of T cell receptor beta chains from one sample in a study of blood T cell repertoires in COVID-19. Generated by immunoSEQ multiplex PCR, the TCRdb table keeps only in-frame clones and is missing some. The data show 210,000 or so clones, 84% seen once. The specimen sequenced was peripheral blood. These receptors came from a woman over 75 with active or convalescent COVID-19. The CDR3 runs from the conserved cysteine through the conserved F or W. Fields, in order: D gene, V gene, clone size, J gene, CDR3 DNA, CDR3 protein. The D gene is left open where the match is weak. Clone size is shown for a subset of rows, as once, few, many or a class of expanded clone.

d_call: TRBD2; v_call: TRBV7-8; clone_size: -; j_call: TRBJ2-3; cdr3_nt: TGTGCCACGGGGAGGGAGGGCGGCACAGATACGCAGTATTTT; cdr3_aa: CATGREGGTDTQYF
d_call: -; v_call: TRBV20-1; clone_size: -; j_call: TRBJ2-3; cdr3_nt: TGCAGTGTTCCTCGCACAGATACGCAGTATTTT; cdr3_aa: CSVPRTDTQYF
d_call: -; v_call: TRBV10-3; clone_size: -; j_call: TRBJ2-3; cdr3_nt: TGTGCCATCAGGCGGGGCGGGGGCGCAGATACGCAGTATTTT; cdr3_aa: CAIRRGGGADTQYF
d_call: TRBD2; v_call: TRBV7-3; clone_size: -; j_call: TRBJ2-5; cdr3_nt: TGTGCCAGCAGCTTAAAACTAGCGGGAGTGCGAGAGACCCAGTACTTC; cdr3_aa: CASSLKLAGVRETQYF
d_call: -; v_call: TRBV28; clone_size: -; j_call: TRBJ1-2; cdr3_nt: TGTGCCAGCAGTCAAACATCCGGCGCGGTTCAGTATGGCTACACCTTC; cdr3_aa: CASSQTSGAVQYGYTF
d_call: -; v_call: TRBV20-1; clone_size: -; j_call: TRBJ2-5; cdr3_nt: TGCAGTGCTAGCCAGGGCGAGACCCAGTACTTC; cdr3_aa: CSASQGETQYF
d_call: -; v_call: TRBV3-1/TRBV3-2; clone_size: -; j_call: TRBJ2-5; cdr3_nt: TGTGCCAGCAGCCAGAGAATGGGTAGCGGAGGGGAGACCCAGTACTTC; cdr3_aa: CASSQRMGSGGETQYF
d_call: -; v_call: TRBV7-9; clone_size: -; j_call: TRBJ1-2; cdr3_nt: TGTGCCAGCAGCTCCTACGGACAGCGAGAGAACTATGGCTACACCTTC; cdr3_aa: CASSSYGQRENYGYTF
d_call: -; v_call: TRBV21-1; clone_size: -; j_call: TRBJ1-1; cdr3_nt: TGTGCCAGCAGCAAAGAAGCGGATAACACTGAAGCTTTCTTT; cdr3_aa: CASSKEADNTEAFF
d_call: -; v_call: TRBV7-8; clone_size: -; j_call: TRBJ2-7; cdr3_nt: TGTGCCAGCGCAGGAAACGAGCAGTACTTC; cdr3_aa: CASAGNEQYF
d_call: TRBD2; v_call: TRBV5-1; clone_size: -; j_call: TRBJ2-2; cdr3_nt: TGCGCCAGCGAGGCGGGAGAAACCGGGGAGCTGTTTTTT; cdr3_aa: CASEAGETGELFF
d_call: -; v_call: TRBV19; clone_size: -; j_call: TRBJ1-5; cdr3_nt: TGTGCCAGTAGTATCCGGGGGGGGCTGGGGAGCAATCAGCCCCAGCATTTT; cdr3_aa: CASSIRGGLGSNQPQHF
d_call: TRBD2; v_call: TRBV14; clone_size: -; j_call: TRBJ2-7; cdr3_nt: TGTGCCAGCAGCCAAGTTGGCGGGGGGCCCACTCGTCTGTACTTC; cdr3_aa: CASSQVGGGPTRLYF
d_call: -; v_call: TRBV7-2; clone_size: -; j_call: TRBJ1-2; cdr3_nt: TGTGCCAGCAGCTTAGGGGCAGGGAACTATGGCTACACCTTC; cdr3_aa: CASSLGAGNYGYTF
d_call: -; v_call: TRBV7-9; clone_size: -; j_call: TRBJ2-3; cdr3_nt: TGTGCCAGCAGCACACGCACAGATACGCAGTATTTT; cdr3_aa: CASSTRTDTQYF
d_call: TRBD2; v_call: TRBV5-6; clone_size: -; j_call: TRBJ2-3; cdr3_nt: TGTGCCAGCAGCTTGAGGCTAGCGGGGGCCAGCACAGATACGCAGTATTTT; cdr3_aa: CASSLRLAGASTDTQYF
d_call: TRBD1; v_call: TRBV29-1; clone_size: -; j_call: TRBJ2-5; cdr3_nt: TGCAGCGCCTCGGGACAGGGTGTAGAGACCCAGTACTTC; cdr3_aa: CSASGQGVETQYF
d_call: TRBD2; v_call: TRBV6-5; clone_size: few; j_call: TRBJ2-7; cdr3_nt: TGTGCCAGCAGTTACTCGAGACTAGCTCACGAGCAGTACTTC; cdr3_aa: CASSYSRLAHEQYF
d_call: TRBD2; v_call: TRBV5-1; clone_size: -; j_call: TRBJ2-3; cdr3_nt: TGCGCCAGCAGCGCGAGCATTAGCGGGGGATACACAGATACGCAGTATTTT; cdr3_aa: CASSASISGGYTDTQYF
d_call: -; v_call: TRBV10-3; clone_size: -; j_call: TRBJ2-3; cdr3_nt: TGTGCCATCAGAACTAGCACAGATACGCAGTATTTT; cdr3_aa: CAIRTSTDTQYF
d_call: TRBD1; v_call: TRBV28; clone_size: -; j_call: TRBJ1-2; cdr3_nt: TGTGCCAGCAGCCCTGGGGGACAGGGAGGCAACTATGGCTACACCTTC; cdr3_aa: CASSPGGQGGNYGYTF
d_call: -; v_call: TRBV6-6; clone_size: -; j_call: TRBJ1-1; cdr3_nt: TGTGCCAGCAGTTACTCGGGGGCTCGAGCTGAAGCTTTCTTT; cdr3_aa: CASSYSGARAEAFF
d_call: -; v_call: TRBV20-1; clone_size: -; j_call: TRBJ2-3; cdr3_nt: TGCAGTGCTAGTGGCGGGGCAGATACGCAGTATTTT; cdr3_aa: CSASGGADTQYF
d_call: TRBD1; v_call: TRBV19; clone_size: once; j_call: TRBJ1-1; cdr3_nt: TGTGCCAGTAGTACGGGACAGGGGAGGACTGAAGCTTTCTTT; cdr3_aa: CASSTGQGRTEAFF
d_call: -; v_call: TRBV29-1; clone_size: -; j_call: TRBJ2-5; cdr3_nt: TGCAGCGCTACCCTAGCGACCCAAGAGACCCAGTACTTC; cdr3_aa: CSATLATQETQYF
d_call: TRBD1; v_call: TRBV27; clone_size: once; j_call: TRBJ1-1; cdr3_nt: TGTGCCAGCAGCAGCCTAGAGGGGGCCCCTGAAGCTTTCTTT; cdr3_aa: CASSSLEGAPEAFF
d_call: TRBD1; v_call: TRBV19; clone_size: -; j_call: TRBJ1-6; cdr3_nt: TGTGCCAGTAGTACCTTGTCAGGGGACAGGAATTCACCCCTCCACTTT; cdr3_aa: CASSTLSGDRNSPLHF
d_call: TRBD1; v_call: TRBV19; clone_size: -; j_call: TRBJ1-1; cdr3_nt: TGTGCCAGTAGTATCGACAGGGGGCCCACTGAAGCTTTCTTT; cdr3_aa: CASSIDRGPTEAFF
d_call: TRBD2; v_call: TRBV5-8; clone_size: -; j_call: TRBJ2-1; cdr3_nt: TGTGCCAGCAGCTCCGGATTGATAGCGGGGGTGGAGCAGTTCTTC; cdr3_aa: CASSSGLIAGVEQFF
d_call: -; v_call: TRBV27; clone_size: few; j_call: TRBJ2-2; cdr3_nt: TGTGCCAGCAGGTGGGGCGGGGCGGCGAACACCGGGGAGCTGTTTTTT; cdr3_aa: CASRWGGAANTGELFF
d_call: -; v_call: TRBV19; clone_size: -; j_call: TRBJ1-5; cdr3_nt: TGTGCCAGTAGTACAGGGAAAGTTGGCCAGCCCCAGCATTTT; cdr3_aa: CASSTGKVGQPQHF
d_call: -; v_call: TRBV20-1; clone_size: -; j_call: TRBJ1-2; cdr3_nt: TGCAGTGCTAGTCTGGGGGCCCAAGCTAACTATGGCTACACCTTC; cdr3_aa: CSASLGAQANYGYTF
d_call: -; v_call: TRBV27; clone_size: -; j_call: TRBJ1-2; cdr3_nt: TGTGCCAGCAGTCCCCGCGTGACAGTCTCCTCTTCTACTCTCTATGGCTACACCTTC; cdr3_aa: CASSPRVTVSSSTLYGYTF
d_call: -; v_call: TRBV21-1; clone_size: -; j_call: TRBJ2-2; cdr3_nt: TGTGCCAGCAGCAAAGAGAGCGGGAAGAAGACCGGGGAGCTGTTTTTT; cdr3_aa: CASSKESGKKTGELFF
d_call: -; v_call: TRBV7-2; clone_size: -; j_call: TRBJ2-7; cdr3_nt: TGTGCCAGCAGCTTAGACCCCGCGACTCATCCCTACGAGCAGTACTTC; cdr3_aa: CASSLDPATHPYEQYF
d_call: -; v_call: TRBV5-1; clone_size: -; j_call: TRBJ2-3; cdr3_nt: TGCGCCAGCACCACATATATGGCAGGGCTCACAGATACGCAGTATTTT; cdr3_aa: CASTTYMAGLTDTQYF
d_call: -; v_call: TRBV28; clone_size: -; j_call: TRBJ1-4; cdr3_nt: TGTGCCAGCAGTCCAAGCGGGAGGGGGACTAATGAAAAACTGTTTTTT; cdr3_aa: CASSPSGRGTNEKLFF